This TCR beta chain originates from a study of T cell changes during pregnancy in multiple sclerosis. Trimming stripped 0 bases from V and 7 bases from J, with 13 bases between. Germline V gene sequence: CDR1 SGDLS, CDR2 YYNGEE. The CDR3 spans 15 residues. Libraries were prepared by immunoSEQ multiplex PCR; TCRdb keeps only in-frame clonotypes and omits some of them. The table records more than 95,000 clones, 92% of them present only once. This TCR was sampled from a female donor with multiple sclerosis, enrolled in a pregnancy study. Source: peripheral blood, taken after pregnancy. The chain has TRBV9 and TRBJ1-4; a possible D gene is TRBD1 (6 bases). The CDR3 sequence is CASSVVGARGEKLFF. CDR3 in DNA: TGTGCCAGCAGCGTAGTGGGGGCGCGTGGTGAAAAACTGTTTTTT. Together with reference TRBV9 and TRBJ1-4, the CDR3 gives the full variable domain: DSGVTQTPKHLITATGQRVTLRCSPRSGDLSVYWYQQSLDQGLQFLIQYYNGEERAKGNILERFSAQQFPDLHSELNLSSLELGDSALYFCASSVVGARGEKLFFGSGTQLSVL.